This is a list of T cell receptor beta chains from one sample in a study of shared clonotypes between healthy human individuals. Assay used: immunoSEQ multiplex PCR; TCRdb lists only in-frame clones, some missing. The sample yields 85,000 to 100,000 clones, 60% to 75% seen once. Sample: memory CD8+ T cells sorted from blood. The receptors derive from a man younger than 45 in good health. Both conserved end residues are part of each CDR3. Fields, in order: J gene, clone size, CDR3 length, D gene, V gene, CDR3 protein, CDR3 DNA. D genes are given only for firm matches. Clone size is stated in some rows and not others, as once, few, many or a class when expanded.

J: TRBJ1-2; size: -; length: 15; D: -; V: TRBV2; CDR3: CASSEGIFGYYGYTF; DNA: TGTGCCAGCAGCGAGGGGATCTTTGGTTACTATGGCTACACCTTC
J: TRBJ2-3; size: -; length: 15; D: -; V: TRBV19; CDR3: CASSDLTGFTDTQYF; DNA: TGTGCCAGTAGTGACCTGACAGGATTCACAGATACGCAGTATTTT
J: TRBJ1-5; size: few; length: 14; D: TRBD1; V: TRBV15; CDR3: CATSMTGPHQPQHF; DNA: TGTGCCACCAGCATGACAGGGCCCCATCAGCCCCAGCATTTT
J: TRBJ2-1; size: -; length: 17; D: TRBD2; V: TRBV7-7; CDR3: CASSLDPPGLGDNEQFF; DNA: TGTGCTAGCAGCTTAGACCCCCCGGGACTAGGGGACAATGAGCAGTTCTTC
J: TRBJ1-5; size: once; length: 15; D: -; V: TRBV27; CDR3: CASKTLGDGDQPQHF; DNA: TGTGCCAGCAAAACCTTGGGGGACGGAGATCAGCCCCAGCATTTT
J: TRBJ2-6; size: once; length: 15; D: -; V: TRBV11-3; CDR3: CASSLGRTGANVLTF; DNA: TGTGCCAGCAGCTTGGGACGGACTGGGGCCAACGTCCTGACTTTC
J: TRBJ2-2; size: -; length: 17; D: TRBD1; V: TRBV7-6; CDR3: CASSLVRGQGNTGELFF; DNA: TGTGCCAGCAGCTTAGTTCGGGGACAGGGGAACACCGGGGAGCTGTTTTTT
J: TRBJ2-1; size: -; length: 15; D: -; V: TRBV28; CDR3: CASSLWASGANEQFF; DNA: TGTGCCAGCAGTTTATGGGCTAGTGGGGCCAATGAGCAGTTCTTC
J: TRBJ2-7; size: -; length: 15; D: -; V: TRBV7-9; CDR3: CASSSEVLVLDEQYF; DNA: TGTGCCAGCAGTTCGGAAGTTCTAGTACTCGACGAGCAGTACTTC
J: TRBJ1-2; size: -; length: 13; D: -; V: TRBV15; CDR3: CATSRDRHYGYTF; DNA: TGTGCCACCAGCAGAGATCGGCACTATGGCTACACCTTC
J: TRBJ2-3; size: -; length: 11; D: -; V: TRBV20-1; CDR3: CSARVPGPQYF; DNA: TGCAGTGCTAGAGTTCCAGGCCCACAGTATTTT
J: TRBJ2-7; size: -; length: 14; D: -; V: TRBV9; CDR3: CASSVAGDRDEQYF; DNA: TGTGCCAGCAGCGTAGCAGGGGATCGGGACGAGCAGTACTTC
J: TRBJ2-7; size: -; length: 14; D: TRBD2; V: TRBV7-7; CDR3: CASSLDLAGFEQYF; DNA: TGTGCCAGCAGCTTAGACCTAGCGGGATTCGAGCAGTACTTC
J: TRBJ1-4; size: -; length: 16; D: TRBD1; V: TRBV4-1; CDR3: CASSQETTGGSEKLFF; DNA: TGCGCCAGCAGCCAAGAAACGACAGGGGGCTCTGAAAAACTGTTTTTT
J: TRBJ1-5; size: few; length: 16; D: TRBD1; V: TRBV25-1; CDR3: CASSGPDRGPNQPQHF; DNA: TGTGCCAGCAGTGGACCAGACAGGGGTCCCAATCAGCCCCAGCATTTT
J: TRBJ2-7; size: -; length: 14; D: -; V: TRBV28; CDR3: CASMPFPGALWQYF; DNA: TGTGCCAGCATGCCGTTCCCGGGAGCCTTATGGCAGTACTTC
J: TRBJ1-4; size: -; length: 15; D: TRBD1; V: TRBV5-5; CDR3: CASSSTGVRGEKLFF; DNA: TGTGCCAGCAGCTCCACAGGGGTCCGTGGCGAAAAACTGTTTTTT
J: TRBJ2-1; size: once; length: 12; D: -; V: TRBV19; CDR3: CATQEGYNEQFF; DNA: TGTGCCACCCAGGAGGGTTACAATGAGCAGTTCTTC
J: TRBJ2-1; size: -; length: 14; D: -; V: TRBV11-3; CDR3: CASSQASSYNEQFF; DNA: TGTGCCAGCAGTCAGGCGTCCTCCTACAATGAGCAGTTCTTC
J: TRBJ2-4; size: -; length: 13; D: TRBD1; V: TRBV19; CDR3: CASSPPTGNIQYF; DNA: TGTGCCAGTAGTCCTCCGACAGGGAACATTCAGTACTTC
J: TRBJ2-5; size: -; length: 12; D: TRBD2; V: TRBV29-1; CDR3: CSVVGGVETQYF; DNA: TGCAGCGTTGTGGGGGGGGTTGAGACCCAGTACTTC
J: TRBJ2-1; size: -; length: 16; D: -; V: TRBV27; CDR3: CASSQTQTFSYNEQFF; DNA: TGTGCCAGCAGCCAAACCCAGACATTCTCCTACAATGAGCAGTTCTTC
J: TRBJ2-1; size: -; length: 14; D: TRBD1; V: TRBV10-3; CDR3: CAISADRGFNEQFF; DNA: TGTGCCATCAGTGCGGACAGGGGATTTAATGAGCAGTTCTTC
J: TRBJ1-2; size: many; length: 13; D: -; V: TRBV27; CDR3: CASSTTHRDGYTF; DNA: TGTGCCAGCAGCACAACCCACAGGGATGGCTACACCTTC
J: TRBJ2-3; size: many; length: 14; D: -; V: TRBV6-1; CDR3: CASKWREGTDTQYF; DNA: TGTGCCAGCAAGTGGAGGGAGGGCACAGATACGCAGTATTTT
J: TRBJ2-1; size: -; length: 14; D: TRBD2; V: TRBV27; CDR3: CASTRTSGYNEQFF; DNA: TGTGCCAGCACTCGGACTAGCGGTTACAATGAGCAGTTCTTC
J: TRBJ2-1; size: -; length: 13; D: -; V: TRBV13; CDR3: CASSLRGHNEQFF; DNA: TGTGCCAGCAGCCTCCGGGGCCACAATGAGCAGTTCTTC
J: TRBJ2-5; size: -; length: 13; D: -; V: TRBV5-4; CDR3: CASSLAPLETQYF; DNA: TGTGCCAGCAGCTTGGCTCCCCTGGAGACCCAGTACTTC
J: TRBJ1-5; size: once; length: 14; D: TRBD1; V: TRBV7-8; CDR3: CASSADRGLQPQHF; DNA: TGTGCCAGCAGTGCTGACAGGGGACTTCAGCCCCAGCATTTT
J: TRBJ2-6; size: few; length: 19; D: -; V: TRBV7-8; CDR3: CASSLGIGVGSSGANVLTF; DNA: TGTGCCAGCAGCTTAGGAATCGGAGTCGGGAGCTCTGGGGCCAACGTCCTGACTTTC
J: TRBJ1-1; size: -; length: 15; D: TRBD1; V: TRBV28; CDR3: CASSPWTGQKAEAFF; DNA: TGTGCCAGCAGTCCCTGGACAGGGCAAAAGGCTGAAGCTTTCTTT
J: TRBJ2-7; size: -; length: 14; D: TRBD2; V: TRBV10-2; CDR3: CASSGISGSHEQYF; DNA: TGCGCCAGCAGTGGTATCAGCGGGAGCCACGAGCAGTACTTC
J: TRBJ2-5; size: -; length: 17; D: TRBD1; V: TRBV14; CDR3: CASSQKWTGGAGETQYF; DNA: TGTGCCAGCAGCCAAAAATGGACAGGGGGCGCGGGAGAGACCCAGTACTTC
J: TRBJ2-2; size: once; length: 14; D: -; V: TRBV4-3; CDR3: CASSPFRNTGELFF; DNA: TGCGCCAGCAGCCCTTTCCGGAACACCGGGGAGCTGTTTTTT
J: TRBJ2-7; size: few; length: 14; D: -; V: TRBV27; CDR3: CASSGTVVSYEQYF; DNA: TGTGCCAGCAGTGGGACTGTTGTTTCCTACGAGCAGTACTTC
J: TRBJ2-3; size: -; length: 15; D: TRBD1; V: TRBV6-1; CDR3: CASRGQGSLGWSQYF; DNA: TGTGCCAGCAGGGGACAGGGCTCTTTGGGGTGGTCGCAGTATTTT
J: TRBJ1-4; size: -; length: 16; D: -; V: TRBV7-8; CDR3: CASSLFRQGYREKLFF; DNA: TGTGCCAGCAGCTTATTTAGGCAGGGATACCGTGAAAAACTGTTTTTT
J: TRBJ2-1; size: -; length: 16; D: TRBD2; V: TRBV5-1; CDR3: CASTLDSGLAGGEQFF; DNA: TGCGCCAGCACACTTGATTCGGGACTAGCGGGAGGTGAGCAGTTCTTC
J: TRBJ2-7; size: once; length: 14; D: TRBD2; V: TRBV27; CDR3: CASSPGLDSYEQYF; DNA: TGTGCCAGCAGTCCGGGACTAGACAGCTACGAGCAGTACTTC
J: TRBJ2-3; size: -; length: 11; D: -; V: TRBV30; CDR3: CAWTATDTQYF; DNA: TGTGCCTGGACCGCCACAGATACGCAGTATTTT